The rows below give T cell receptor beta chains drawn from one sample of a study of blood T cells in healthy people across ages. TCRdb recomputed calls from the 5' RACE reads with MiXCR, one row per CDR3 protein. Among around 1,100,000 distinct CDR3 sequences listed, around two fifths were seen once. The sample comprised blood. The receptor source for this set is a young man in good health. The CDR3 runs from the conserved cysteine through the conserved F or W. The D gene is left open where the match is weak. Part of the rows lack a size; the others show once, few, many or a class for expanded clones.

clone size	V gene	D gene	J gene	CDR3 DNA	CDR3 protein
-	TRBV19	TRBD2	TRBJ2-1	TGTGCCAGTAGTATGGCGTGGCCGGGGGGGCCCCATGAGCAGTTCTTC	CASSMAWPGGPHEQFF
few	TRBV7-8	TRBD2	TRBJ2-3	TGTGCCAGCAACATAGCGGGGCGCACAGATACGCAGTATTTT	CASNIAGRTDTQYF
-	TRBV4-3	TRBD2	TRBJ2-3	TGCGCCAGCAGCCAAGATTCGTGCGGGGGGGAGGCAGATACGCAGTATTTT	CASSQDSCGGEADTQYF
-	TRBV4-3	-	TRBJ2-1	TGCGCCAGCAGCCAAGATATACCGGATGAGCAGTTCTTC	CASSQDIPDEQFF
many	TRBV20-1	-	TRBJ1-2	TGCAGTGCTCCTACAGGATACTATGGCTACACCTTC	CSAPTGYYGYTF
few	TRBV5-1	-	TRBJ1-1	TGCGCCAGCAGCTTGGCCGCGGAGGTCACTGAAGCTTTCTTT	CASSLAAEVTEAFF
medium-sized	TRBV20-1	TRBD1	TRBJ2-1	TGCAGTGCTACAGGGGGCAAAGGCAATGAGCAGTTCTTC	CSATGGKGNEQFF
-	TRBV2	TRBD2	TRBJ2-4	TGTGCCAGCAGCAGCGGGGGGTGGGCCAAAAACATTCAGTACTTC	CASSSGGWAKNIQYF
-	TRBV29-1	-	TRBJ1-4	TGCAGCTGTGGAAATCCGACTAATGAAAAACTGTTTTTT	CSCGNPTNEKLFF
-	TRBV7-6	-	TRBJ1-3	TGTGCCAGCAGCGTGGAACAGGGTACCGGAAACACCATATATTTT	CASSVEQGTGNTIYF
-	TRBV7-3	TRBD1	TRBJ1-1	TGTGCCAGCAGCTTATCAAACCGGGACAGGGAATTCTTT	CASSLSNRDREFF
few	TRBV11-3	TRBD2	TRBJ2-1	TGTGCCAGCAGCTTAGATGGAGCGGGGGGTTACAATGAGCAGTTCTTC	CASSLDGAGGYNEQFF
-	TRBV29-1	-	TRBJ1-1	TGCAGCGTTGAGAAGCTGGGCCTGAACACTGAAGTTTTCTTT	CSVEKLGLNTEVFF
many	TRBV9	-	TRBJ1-2	TGTGCCAGCAGCGTAGCTACTGGGTCGGATGGCTACACCTTC	CASSVATGSDGYTF
few	TRBV7-9	-	TRBJ2-3	TGTGCCAGCAGCTTAAGAGGGGAGGAAGATACGCAGTATTTT	CASSLRGEEDTQYF
-	TRBV27	-	TRBJ2-5	TGTGCCAGCAGCACGTCGGGGACCAACCAAGAGACCCAGTACTTC	CASSTSGTNQETQYF
few	TRBV20-1	-	TRBJ1-5	TGCAGTGCTTTAAGACAGAGCACGGGCAATCAGCCCCAGCATTTT	CSALRQSTGNQPQHF
few	TRBV12-3/TRBV12-4	-	TRBJ2-3	TGTGCCAGCGCCCCCGAGTTGAGCACAGATACGCAGTATTTT	CASAPELSTDTQYF
few	TRBV7-3	-	TRBJ1-4	TGTGCCAGCAGCTCGGAGGTTGGGGAAAAACTGTTTTTT	CASSSEVGEKLFF
few	TRBV20-1	-	TRBJ1-1	TGCAGTGCTAGAGTAAAGGGGGGATACACTGAAGCTTTCTTT	CSARVKGGYTEAFF
-	TRBV28	-	TRBJ1-1	TGTGCCAGCACTAATATTCTTACAGCTTTCTTT	CASTNILTAFF
-	TRBV4-3	-	TRBJ1-1	TGCGCCAGCAGCGCAGAGGCGAGCACTGAAGCTTTCTTT	CASSAEASTEAFF
few	TRBV29-1	TRBD2	TRBJ2-1	TGCAGCGTTGATGGGGGGGTAACTTACAATGAGCAGTTCTTC	CSVDGGVTYNEQFF
-	TRBV29-1	-	TRBJ1-2	TGCAGCGTTTTCCGGGAATATGGCTACACCTTC	CSVFREYGYTF
few	TRBV6-6	-	TRBJ2-1	TGTGCCAGCAGTTATGAGCAGCTCAATGAGCAGTTCTTC	CASSYEQLNEQFF
-	TRBV12-3/TRBV12-4	-	TRBJ1-5	TGTGCCAGCAGCGCCGGGGTGGCGGGAAATCAGCCCCAGCATTTT	CASSAGVAGNQPQHF
few	TRBV9	-	TRBJ2-1	TGTGCCAGCAGCGCCCTGACGGGGTCCTACAATGAGCAGTTCTTC	CASSALTGSYNEQFF
-	TRBV15	-	TRBJ2-2	TGTGCCACCAGAGAGGAAACCGGGGAGCTGTTTTTT	CATREETGELFF
-	TRBV4-3	-	TRBJ1-2	TGCGCCAGCAGCCAAAATAGATTGGGGGGCTACACCTTC	CASSQNRLGGYTF
-	TRBV7-2	TRBD1	TRBJ2-5	TGTGCCAGCAGCCATCAGGGGGCGCGTGAGACCCAGTACTTC	CASSHQGARETQYF
-	TRBV29-1	-	TRBJ1-2	TGCAGCGTTGGAGGTAGGGCAGACGGCTACACCTTC	CSVGGRADGYTF
-	TRBV7-2	-	TRBJ1-4	TGTGCCAGCAGCTTATCAGCTAGAGCAACTAATGGAAAACTGTTTTTT	CASSLSARATNGKLFF
-	TRBV20-1	-	TRBJ2-3	TGCAGTGCCGGCAGGGTACAGAGCACAGATACGCAGTATTTT	CSAGRVQSTDTQYF
few	TRBV5-5	TRBD1	TRBJ1-2	TGTGCCAGCAGCCTGGGACAGAGGGCCTATGGCTACACCTTC	CASSLGQRAYGYTF
-	TRBV20-1	-	TRBJ1-2	TGCAGTGCCCCCCCCCCGGACCTCCACGGAATGTATGGCTACACCTTC	CSAPPPDLHGMYGYTF
-	TRBV7-2	TRBD1	TRBJ1-1	TGTGCCAGCACCCTGCTCGGGACAGGGGTAGGGGCTGAAGCTTTCTTT	CASTLLGTGVGAEAFF
-	TRBV4-3	TRBD1	TRBJ1-4	TGCGCCAGCAGCCAAGGGGACAGGGGGCGACCTAATGAAAAACTGTTTTTT	CASSQGDRGRPNEKLFF
few	TRBV5-1	-	TRBJ2-1	TGCGCCAGCAGCTTGGTTTCCGAGCCATCCTCCTACAATGAGCAGTTCTTC	CASSLVSEPSSYNEQFF
-	TRBV12-3/TRBV12-4	-	TRBJ1-2	TGTGCCAGCAGTTTAGGATCCGGGTTAACGGGTGGCTACACCTTC	CASSLGSGLTGGYTF
many	TRBV6-6	-	TRBJ2-3	TGTGCCAGCAATTTAATTCTCGGGGGGCGTTCAACAGATACGCAGTATTTT	CASNLILGGRSTDTQYF
-	TRBV7-3	-	TRBJ2-1	TGTGCCAGCAGCTTAAGGGGGGCAGGACCCAACAATGAGCAGTTCTTC	CASSLRGAGPNNEQFF
once	TRBV14	-	TRBJ2-7	TGTGCCAGCAGCCAAGAGTCTAGGATTTTTGACGAGCAGTACTTC	CASSQESRIFDEQYF
-	TRBV29-1	-	TRBJ2-1	TGCAGCGTTGAAGATGAGAGGGGGACCTACAATGAGCAGTTCTTC	CSVEDERGTYNEQFF
-	TRBV12-3/TRBV12-4	TRBD1	TRBJ1-2	TGTGCCAGCAGTTTGACAGGGGATCATGGCTACACCTTC	CASSLTGDHGYTF
many	TRBV20-1	-	TRBJ2-3	TGCAGTGCTAGAGTTCCGAGTACAGATACGCAGTATTTT	CSARVPSTDTQYF
many	TRBV11-2	-	TRBJ2-5	TGTGCCAGCAGCTTAGTGGAAGAAACCCAGTACTTC	CASSLVEETQYF
-	TRBV7-2	-	TRBJ1-2	TGTGCCAGCAGCTTATTTACTGGCTACACCTTC	CASSLFTGYTF
-	TRBV5-1	-	TRBJ1-2	TGCGCCAGCAACCACGCAGGGGACTATGGCTACACCTTC	CASNHAGDYGYTF
few	TRBV9	-	TRBJ2-7	TGTGCCAGCAGCGAAGGGGACAACACCGCCTACGAGCAGTACTTC	CASSEGDNTAYEQYF
-	TRBV30	TRBD2	TRBJ2-1	TGTGCCTGGAGTGTTGAGCGGGGGTTCTACCGGTCCTACAATGAGCAGTTCTTC	CAWSVERGFYRSYNEQFF
few	TRBV10-3	TRBD1	TRBJ2-3	TGTGCCATCAGTGAGTCGACAGGGGGTCGGGATACGCAGTATTTT	CAISESTGGRDTQYF
-	TRBV9	TRBD1	TRBJ1-2	TGTGCCAGCAGCGCCTTTTCCGCAGGGGGCAGCTATGGCTACACCTTC	CASSAFSAGGSYGYTF
many	TRBV20-1	-	TRBJ2-1	TGCAGTGCCTCGACCGGGACTGACGTCAATGAGCAGTTCTTC	CSASTGTDVNEQFF
-	TRBV29-1	-	TRBJ2-5	TGCAGCGTCCTCCTCCTCAGGGGGGATGACCAAGAGACCCAGTACTTC	CSVLLLRGDDQETQYF
-	TRBV7-8	-	TRBJ2-3	TGTGCCAGCAGCTTGCGGAGGGACAGCAGCACAGATACGCAGTATTTT	CASSLRRDSSTDTQYF